This TCR beta chain was sequenced in a study of CD8 T cells in ankylosing spondylitis. Whole-study findings and limits: Blood of patients with ankylosing spondylitis appeared to be characterized by a TCR beta motif of eight highly homologous variants.

MiXCR was run by TCRdb on the 5' RACE reads, yielding one entry per CDR3 protein. The table records just over 300,000 distinct CDR3 sequences, more than 20% of them present only once. CDR3 length: 14 residues. V shed 6 bases, J shed 5 bases, and the junction held 4 bases outside the gene matches. In regard to this clonotype: Antigen specificity is unknown.

This chain joins TRBV12-3 or TRBV12-4 and TRBJ1-4; TRBD1 matches at 9 bases. This receptor was obtained from a female donor with ankylosing spondylitis or in good health (not recorded which). The sequencing input was blood, either unsorted or a sorted T cell fraction (not recorded which). Here the CDR3 DNA reads TGTGCCAGCAGCCCAGACAGGGGGAATGAAAAACTGTTTTTT. This gives the protein CASSPDRGNEKLFF.